The TCR beta chain under discussion was sequenced for a study of T cell responses to AZD1222 COVID-19 vaccine. Regarding the study as a whole: Just 5 to 7 AZD1222 recipients were seropositive at baseline. Spike regions recognized by vaccine-associated CD4 TCRs spanned the protein, led by 160-218 and 743-854. In a largely white British group with more females than males, clonal diversity was possibly underestimated. An increase in Spike-specific TCR breadth and depth was observed after two AZD1222 doses.

This clone has only one observation. Its antigen is unknown. Measured with immunoSEQ multiplex PCR; TCRdb has only the in-frame clones, and not every one. In the table there are 150,000 to 200,000 clones, 87% of which are singletons. The germline gives CDR1 SGHAT, CDR2 FQNNGV. The CDR3 sequence is 16 residues long. With 4 bases clipped from V and 0 bases from J, the junction kept 4 bases outside the gene matches. The sequences come from peripheral blood, collected on day 0 of AZD1222 vaccination. The receptor was derived from an adult in good health. The V call is TRBV11-2, the J call TRBJ2-3; 10 positions agree with TRBD2. The CDR3 protein is CASSSTSGASTDTQYF. For the CDR3, the DNA is TGTGCCAGCAGCTCCACTAGCGGGGCCAGCACAGATACGCAGTATTTT.